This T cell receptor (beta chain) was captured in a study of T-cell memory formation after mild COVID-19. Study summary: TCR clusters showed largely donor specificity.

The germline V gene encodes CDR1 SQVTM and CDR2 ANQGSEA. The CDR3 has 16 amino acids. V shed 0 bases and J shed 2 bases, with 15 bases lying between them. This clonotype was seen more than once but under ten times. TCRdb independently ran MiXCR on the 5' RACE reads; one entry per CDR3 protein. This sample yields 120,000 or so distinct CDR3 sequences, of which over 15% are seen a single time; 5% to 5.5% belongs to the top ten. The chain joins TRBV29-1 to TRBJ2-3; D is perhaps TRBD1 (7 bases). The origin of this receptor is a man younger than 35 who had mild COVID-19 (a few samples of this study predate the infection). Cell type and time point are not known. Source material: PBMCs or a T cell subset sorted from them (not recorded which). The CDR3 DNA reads TGCAGCGTTGAAGATCGGGCAGGGGGGCTCACAGATACGCAGTATTTT. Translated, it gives CSVEDRAGGLTDTQYF.